The rows below give T cell receptor beta chains drawn from one sample of a study of T cell responses to AZD1222 COVID-19 vaccine. Assay used: immunoSEQ multiplex PCR; TCRdb lists only in-frame clones, some missing. The data contain 150,000 to 200,000 clones, 88% of them singletons. The sample here was peripheral blood, taken 28 days after the second AZD1222 dose. These receptors all come from an adult who received the AZD1222 COVID-19 vaccine. Both conserved end residues are part of each CDR3. A D gene is named only where the DNA matches it firmly. Rows may omit the clone size; those that give it use once, few, many or a size class.

CDR3nt	CDR3aa	d_gene	v_gene	abundance	j_gene
TGTGCCAGCAGCTCTCCGACAGCACGTGCAACTAATGAAAAACTGTTTTTT	CASSSPTARATNEKLFF	NA	TRBV21-1	NA	TRBJ1-4
TGTGCCAGTCGGTTCCGGACGGCACGTGGGGGTCTTAACTATGGCTACACCTTC	CASRFRTARGGLNYGYTF	NA	TRBV19	NA	TRBJ1-2
TGTGCCAGCAGAGACAGGGGGACCGGGGAGCTGTTTTTT	CASRDRGTGELFF	TRBD1	TRBV4-2	few	TRBJ2-2
TGTGCCAGCAGCCGCGGAGGGAGCACAGATACGCAGTATTTT	CASSRGGSTDTQYF	NA	TRBV11-3	NA	TRBJ2-3
TGTGCCAGCAGCCAGACGAGAGGGTCAGGTCGGGCGTACCAAATCTCTTCCTACAATGAGCAGTTCTTC	CASSQTRGSGRAYQISSYNEQFF	NA	TRBV4-2	once	TRBJ2-1
TGTGCCAGCAGCCAAGAAGGAGGGCCCGGGGAGCTGTTTTTT	CASSQEGGPGELFF	NA	TRBV3-1/TRBV3-2	once	TRBJ2-2
TGTGCCACCAGCAGTCATACTATTGAGACCCAGTACTTC	CATSSHTIETQYF	NA	TRBV15	once	TRBJ2-5
TGTGCCAGCAGTCTAGACCCAACTAATGAAAAACTGTTTTTT	CASSLDPTNEKLFF	NA	TRBV6-5	NA	TRBJ1-4
TGTGCCAGCAGTCTTAGCGGGCGTTACAATGAGCAGTTCTTC	CASSLSGRYNEQFF	TRBD2	TRBV6-5	NA	TRBJ2-1
TGTGCCAGTAGTTTGCAGGGGCCATCCTACGAGCAGTACTTC	CASSLQGPSYEQYF	NA	TRBV19	few	TRBJ2-7
TGTGCCAGCAGCGTAGGATTACCGGGGAACATTCAGTACTTC	CASSVGLPGNIQYF	NA	TRBV7-2	NA	TRBJ2-4
TGCAGCGTCCGACCCCTCTTGGGGTATGGCTACACCTTC	CSVRPLLGYGYTF	NA	TRBV29-1	NA	TRBJ1-2
TGTGCCAGTAGTATGGTGTGGCTGCAGGAGACCCAGTACTTC	CASSMVWLQETQYF	NA	TRBV19	once	TRBJ2-5
TGTGCCAGCAGGGTCGGGGGACTAGCTTACGAGCAGTACTTC	CASRVGGLAYEQYF	TRBD2	TRBV27	NA	TRBJ2-7
TGTGCCAGCACTACGGGACCCTTCCGAAACACCATATATTTT	CASTTGPFRNTIYF	NA	TRBV19	NA	TRBJ1-3
TGTGCCAGCAGCCCGTTGCGAGGGGCTGACACTGAAGCTTTCTTT	CASSPLRGADTEAFF	NA	TRBV7-2	once	TRBJ1-1
TGTGCCAGCAGCCAAGATAGTATTCAGCCCCAGCATTTT	CASSQDSIQPQHF	NA	TRBV3-1/TRBV3-2	NA	TRBJ1-5
TGTGCCAGCAGCTCCCGGGACAGTTACAATGAGCAGTTCTTC	CASSSRDSYNEQFF	TRBD1	TRBV7-8	NA	TRBJ2-1
TGCGCCAGCAGCTTGGAATTTCGCGGGGGCCTCTCCTACAATGAGCAGTTCTTC	CASSLEFRGGLSYNEQFF	NA	TRBV5-1	NA	TRBJ2-1
TGCGCCAGCAGCCGGACCAGACAGGGCAAGGAGCTGTTTTTT	CASSRTRQGKELFF	TRBD1	TRBV4-1	once	TRBJ2-2
TGTGCCAGCAGCCTGGGACAGGGGAACGGCTACACCTTC	CASSLGQGNGYTF	TRBD1	TRBV11-2	NA	TRBJ1-2
TGTGCCAGCAGCCAAGATGTCGAAGAGACCCAGTACTTC	CASSQDVEETQYF	NA	TRBV3-1/TRBV3-2	NA	TRBJ2-5
TGTGCCACCAGTCCGGGACAGGGTTGGTCTGGCACAGATACGCAGTATTTT	CATSPGQGWSGTDTQYF	TRBD1	TRBV24-1	NA	TRBJ2-3
TGTGCCACCAGTGATACTCATAAAGGGATGGGCAATGAGCAGTTCTTC	CATSDTHKGMGNEQFF	NA	TRBV24-1	NA	TRBJ2-1
TGTGCCAGCAGCTTACCCAGGGAATTTGGTGGCTACACCTTC	CASSLPREFGGYTF	NA	TRBV7-9	NA	TRBJ1-2
TGCGCCAGCAGCCTCCGGACTGAGACTAATGAAAAACTGTTTTTT	CASSLRTETNEKLFF	NA	TRBV4-1	NA	TRBJ1-4
TGTGCCAGCAGTTACCCGGCCGACAGGGTAAACATTCAGTACTTC	CASSYPADRVNIQYF	TRBD1	TRBV6-5	NA	TRBJ2-4
TGTGCCAGCAGTAGGCTTTCTCCGGGACAGGAACTCTCTGGAAACACCATATATTTT	CASSRLSPGQELSGNTIYF	NA	TRBV21-1	NA	TRBJ1-3
TGTGCCACCCATAGCGGGGGGGCCGCGAACACCGGGGAGCTGTTTTTT	CATHSGGAANTGELFF	TRBD2	TRBV6-6	NA	TRBJ2-2
TGTGCCAGCAGCTTAGAGGGGAACACTGAAGCTTTCTTT	CASSLEGNTEAFF	NA	TRBV7-2	NA	TRBJ1-1
TGTGCCAGCAGCGCAACAGCGAACACTGAAGCTTTCTTT	CASSATANTEAFF	NA	TRBV6-4	NA	TRBJ1-1
TGCAGTGCTAGTGGGGGCTATGGCTACACCTTC	CSASGGYGYTF	NA	TRBV20-1	NA	TRBJ1-2
TGTGCCAGCAGCCAAGGCCCAATCAGGTCCCGGACGCGTCAGGAGACCCAGTACTTC	CASSQGPIRSRTRQETQYF	NA	TRBV3-1/TRBV3-2	NA	TRBJ2-5
TGTGCCAGCAGCACCACAAACACTGAAGCTTTCTTT	CASSTTNTEAFF	NA	TRBV6-6	NA	TRBJ1-1
TGTGCCAGCAGCCTGGGACAGGGGTTCTACGAGCAGTACTTC	CASSLGQGFYEQYF	TRBD1	TRBV5-4	NA	TRBJ2-7
TGTGCCATCAGTGAGTCAACGGAAGCTTTCTTT	CAISESTEAFF	NA	TRBV10-3	NA	TRBJ1-1
TGTGCCAGCAGCGCTACCCCGGACGAGCAGTACTTC	CASSATPDEQYF	NA	TRBV5-5	NA	TRBJ2-7
TGTGCCAGTAGTAGCGGAGGGGGGAACACTGAAGCTTTCTTT	CASSSGGGNTEAFF	NA	TRBV19	few	TRBJ1-1
TGTGCCAGCTCACCCTACAATCAGCCCCAGCATTTT	CASSPYNQPQHF	NA	TRBV18	NA	TRBJ1-5
TGCGCCAGCAGCTTCCGGGACAGGGGGCGAAGTGGCACTGAAGCTTTCTTT	CASSFRDRGRSGTEAFF	TRBD1	TRBV5-1	NA	TRBJ1-1